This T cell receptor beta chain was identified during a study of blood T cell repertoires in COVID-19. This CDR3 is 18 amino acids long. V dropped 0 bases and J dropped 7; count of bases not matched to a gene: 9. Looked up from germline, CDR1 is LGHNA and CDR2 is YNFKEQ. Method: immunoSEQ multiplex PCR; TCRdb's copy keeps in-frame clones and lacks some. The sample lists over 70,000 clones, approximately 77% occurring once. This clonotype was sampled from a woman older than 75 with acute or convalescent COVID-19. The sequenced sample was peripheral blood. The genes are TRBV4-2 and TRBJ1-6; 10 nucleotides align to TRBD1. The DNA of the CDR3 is TGTGCCAGCAGCCAAGACTTGTCCCGGGACAGGGGAAATTCACCCCTCCACTTT. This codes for CASSQDLSRDRGNSPLHF.